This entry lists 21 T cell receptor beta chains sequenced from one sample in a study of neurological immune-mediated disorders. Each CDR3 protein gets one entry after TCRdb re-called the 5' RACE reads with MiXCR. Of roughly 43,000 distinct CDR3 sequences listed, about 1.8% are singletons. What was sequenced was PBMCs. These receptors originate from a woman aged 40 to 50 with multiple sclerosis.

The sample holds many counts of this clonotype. The CDR3 bases are TGCGCCAGCAGCTTTGGGACAGAGGGTCAGCCCCAGCATTTT. This translates into CASSFGTEGQPQHF. The gene calls are TRBV5-1 and TRBJ1-5; 7 nucleotides line up with TRBD1. Looked up from germline, CDR1 is SGHRS and CDR2 is YFSETQ. With V trimmed by 2 bases and J by 6 bases, 5 bases remained unmatched. This CDR3 spans 14 amino acids. The complete variable domain, with remaining parts taken from reference TRBV5-1 and TRBJ1-5, reads KAGVTQTPRYLIKTRGQQVTLSCSPISGHRSVSWYQQTPGQGLQFLFEYFSETQRNKGNFPGRFSGRQFSNSRSEMNVSTLELGDSALYLCASSFGTEGQPQHFGDGTRLSIL.

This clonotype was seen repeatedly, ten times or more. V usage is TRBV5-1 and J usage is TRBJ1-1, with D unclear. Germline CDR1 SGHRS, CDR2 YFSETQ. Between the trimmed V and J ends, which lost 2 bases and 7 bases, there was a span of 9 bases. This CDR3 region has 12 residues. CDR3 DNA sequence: TGCGCCAGCAGCTTAAACGGGGATGAAGCTTTCTTT. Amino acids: CASSLNGDEAFF.

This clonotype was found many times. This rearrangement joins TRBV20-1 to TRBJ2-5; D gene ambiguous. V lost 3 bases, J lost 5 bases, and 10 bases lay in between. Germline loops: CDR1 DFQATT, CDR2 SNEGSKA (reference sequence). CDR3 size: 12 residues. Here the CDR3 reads CSASGRSETQYF. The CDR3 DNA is TGCAGTGCTAGTGGAAGATCCGAGACCCAGTACTTC.

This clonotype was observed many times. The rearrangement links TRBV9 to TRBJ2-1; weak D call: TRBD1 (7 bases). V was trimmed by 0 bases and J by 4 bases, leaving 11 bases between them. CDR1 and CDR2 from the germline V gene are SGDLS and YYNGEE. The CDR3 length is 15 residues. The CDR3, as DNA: TGTGCCAGCAGCGTAGTGGAGGGGGCGTACAATGAGCAGTTCTTC. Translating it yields CASSVVEGAYNEQFF.

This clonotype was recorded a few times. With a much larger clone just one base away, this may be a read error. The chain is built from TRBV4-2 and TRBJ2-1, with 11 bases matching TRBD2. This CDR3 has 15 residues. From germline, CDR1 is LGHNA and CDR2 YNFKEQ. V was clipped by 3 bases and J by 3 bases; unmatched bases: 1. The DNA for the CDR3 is TGTGCCAGCAGCCAGACTAGCGGGGACTACAATGAGCAGTTCTTC. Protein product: CASSQTSGDYNEQFF.

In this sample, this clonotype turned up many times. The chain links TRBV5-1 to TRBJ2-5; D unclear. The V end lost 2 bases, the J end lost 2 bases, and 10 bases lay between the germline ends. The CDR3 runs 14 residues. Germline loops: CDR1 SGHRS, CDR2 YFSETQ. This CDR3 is CASSFGSGQETQYF. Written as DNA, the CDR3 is TGCGCCAGCAGCTTTGGCTCCGGACAAGAGACCCAGTACTTC. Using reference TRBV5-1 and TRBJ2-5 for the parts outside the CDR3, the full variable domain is KAGVTQTPRYLIKTRGQQVTLSCSPISGHRSVSWYQQTPGQGLQFLFEYFSETQRNKGNFPGRFSGRQFSNSRSEMNVSTLELGDSALYLCASSFGSGQETQYFGPGTRLLVL.

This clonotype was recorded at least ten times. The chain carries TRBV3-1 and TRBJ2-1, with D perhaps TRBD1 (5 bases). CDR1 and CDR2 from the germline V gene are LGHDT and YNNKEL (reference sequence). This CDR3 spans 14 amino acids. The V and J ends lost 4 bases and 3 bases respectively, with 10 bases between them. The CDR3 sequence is CASSRSRVYNEQFF. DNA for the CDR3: TGTGCCAGCAGCCGAAGCAGGGTCTACAATGAGCAGTTCTTC.

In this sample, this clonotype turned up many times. This CDR3 is CSASGTGGYEQYF. CDR3 coding DNA: TGCAGTGCTAGTGGGACAGGGGGTTACGAGCAGTACTTC. The chain uses TRBV20-1 and TRBJ2-7; 11 bases are a match to TRBD1. Germline CDR1 reads DFQATT; CDR2 reads SNEGSKA (reference sequence). The CDR3 is 13 residues long. J lost 4 bases, V lost 3 bases, and 2 bases had no gene match.

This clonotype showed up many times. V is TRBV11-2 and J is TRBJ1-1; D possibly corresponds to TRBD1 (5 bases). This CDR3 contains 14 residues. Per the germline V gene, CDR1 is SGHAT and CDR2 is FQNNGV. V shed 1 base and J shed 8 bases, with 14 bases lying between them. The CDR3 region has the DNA TGTGCCAGCAGCTTAGTATCAGGGAGTCGGGAAGCTTTCTTT. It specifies CASSLVSGSREAFF.

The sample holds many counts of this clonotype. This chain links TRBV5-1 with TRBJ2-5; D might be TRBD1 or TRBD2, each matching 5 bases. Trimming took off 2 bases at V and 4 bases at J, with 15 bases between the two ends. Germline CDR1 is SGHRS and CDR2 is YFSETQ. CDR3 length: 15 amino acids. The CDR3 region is CASSFFGTTTETQYF. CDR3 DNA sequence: TGCGCCAGCAGCTTTTTCGGGACCACGACAGAGACCCAGTACTTC.

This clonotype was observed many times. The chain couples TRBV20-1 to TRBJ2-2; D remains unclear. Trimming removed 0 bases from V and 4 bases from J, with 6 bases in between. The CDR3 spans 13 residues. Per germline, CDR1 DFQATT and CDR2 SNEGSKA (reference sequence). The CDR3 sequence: CSARELGTGELFF. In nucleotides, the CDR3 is TGCAGTGCTAGAGAACTGGGCACCGGGGAGCTGTTTTTT.

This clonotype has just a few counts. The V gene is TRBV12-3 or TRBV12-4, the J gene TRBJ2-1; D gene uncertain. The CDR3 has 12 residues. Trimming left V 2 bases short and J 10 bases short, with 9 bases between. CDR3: CASSLPGFEQFF. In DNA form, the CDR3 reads TGTGCCAGCAGTTTACCGGGCTTCGAGCAGTTCTTC.

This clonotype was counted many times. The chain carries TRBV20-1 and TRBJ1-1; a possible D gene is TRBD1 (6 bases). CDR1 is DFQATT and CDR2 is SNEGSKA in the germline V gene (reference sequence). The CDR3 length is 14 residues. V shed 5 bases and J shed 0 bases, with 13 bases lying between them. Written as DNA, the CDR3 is TGCAGTGCTCCTGAAACAGGGATGAACACTGAAGCTTTCTTT. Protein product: CSAPETGMNTEAFF.

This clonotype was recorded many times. The CDR3 loop reads CNPGQGLTEAFF. In DNA, the CDR3 is TGCAACCCTGGACAGGGTTTGACTGAAGCTTTCTTT. This chain joins TRBV20-1 and TRBJ1-1; 8 bases line up with TRBD1. CDR1 and CDR2 (germline): DFQATT, SNEGSKA (reference sequence). This CDR3 is built from 12 residues.

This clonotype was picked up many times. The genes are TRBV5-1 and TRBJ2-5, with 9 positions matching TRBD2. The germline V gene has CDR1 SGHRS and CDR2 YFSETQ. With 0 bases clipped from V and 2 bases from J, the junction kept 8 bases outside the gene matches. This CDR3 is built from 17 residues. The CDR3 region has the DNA TGCGCCAGCAGCTTGGCGATTCTAGCGGGGACACAAGAGACCCAGTACTTC. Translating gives CASSLAILAGTQETQYF.

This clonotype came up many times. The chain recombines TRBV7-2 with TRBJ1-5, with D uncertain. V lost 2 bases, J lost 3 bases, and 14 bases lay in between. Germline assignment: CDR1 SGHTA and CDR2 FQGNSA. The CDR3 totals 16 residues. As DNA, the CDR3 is TGTGCCAGCAGCTTAAGGTGGGCAGACGACAATCAGCCCCAGCATTTT. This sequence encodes CASSLRWADDNQPQHF.

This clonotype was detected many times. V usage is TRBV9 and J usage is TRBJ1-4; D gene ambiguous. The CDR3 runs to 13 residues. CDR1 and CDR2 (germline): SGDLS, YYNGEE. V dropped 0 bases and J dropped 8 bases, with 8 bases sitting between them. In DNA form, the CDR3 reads TGTGCCAGCAGCGTAGGTTGGGAGGAAAAACTGTTTTTT. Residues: CASSVGWEEKLFF.

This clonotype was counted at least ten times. In DNA form, the CDR3 reads TGCGCCAGCAGCTTACCACACCCACTGGACACCGGCTACACCTTC. Protein: CASSLPHPLDTGYTF. V is TRBV5-1 and J is TRBJ1-2; maybe TRBD1 (5 bases). V was cut by 2 bases and J by 8 bases, with 19 bases left in between. The CDR3 sequence is 15 residues long. CDR1 is SGHRS and CDR2 is YFSETQ in the germline V gene.

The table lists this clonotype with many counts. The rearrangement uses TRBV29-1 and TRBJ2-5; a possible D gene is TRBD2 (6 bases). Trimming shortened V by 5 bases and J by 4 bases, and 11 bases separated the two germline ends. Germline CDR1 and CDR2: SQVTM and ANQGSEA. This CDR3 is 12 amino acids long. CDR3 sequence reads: CSVSMGGETQYF. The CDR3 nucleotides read TGCAGCGTTAGTATGGGAGGAGAGACCCAGTACTTC. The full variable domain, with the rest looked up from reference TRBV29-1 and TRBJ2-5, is SAVISQKPSRDICQRGTSLTIQCQVDSQVTMMFWYRQQPGQSLTLIATANQGSEATYESGFVIDKFPISRPNLTFSTLTVSNMSPEDSSIYLCSVSMGGETQYFGPGTRLLVL.

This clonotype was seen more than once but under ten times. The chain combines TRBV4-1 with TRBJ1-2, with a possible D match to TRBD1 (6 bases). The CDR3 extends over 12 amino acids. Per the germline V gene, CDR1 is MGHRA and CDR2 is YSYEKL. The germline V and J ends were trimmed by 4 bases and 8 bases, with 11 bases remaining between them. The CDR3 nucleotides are TGCGCCAGCAGCCGAACAGGGACCGGCTACACCTTC. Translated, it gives CASSRTGTGYTF.

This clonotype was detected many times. CDR3 region: CASSLVASTDTQYF. CDR3 nucleotide sequence: TGTGCCAGCAGCTTAGTCGCTAGCACAGATACGCAGTATTTT. The chain uses TRBV7-9 and TRBJ2-3; unclear D gene. Trimming shortened V by 1 base and J by 0 bases, and 5 bases separated the two germline ends. Germline-derived CDR1 and CDR2 are SEHNR and FQNEAQ (reference sequence). This CDR3 contains 14 residues.